This is a list of T cell receptor beta chains from one sample in a study of metastatic and nonmetastatic thyroid tumors. TCRdb ran MiXCR on the PCR reads. Here the sample spans approximately 38,000 clones, around 31% being singletons. Sequencing was done on a sample of tumor tissue. Receptors originate from a female donor with papillary thyroid cancer or a benign thyroid nodule (not recorded which). Some clones in this sample may be carry-over from other donors' samples. CDR3s include the opening cysteine and the closing phenylalanine or tryptophan. The D gene is left open where the match is weak. Size values are once, few and many counts, or a class for expanded clones, and some rows have none.

V gene: TRBV27
clone size: .
J gene: TRBJ2-3
D gene: .
CDR3 protein: CASSPLTGTDTQYF
CDR3 DNA: TGTGCCAGCAGTCCTCTGACCGGCACAGATACGCAGTATTTT

V gene: TRBV6-5
clone size: .
J gene: TRBJ2-5
D gene: .
CDR3 protein: CASSSDGGYQETQYF
CDR3 DNA: TGTGCCAGCAGTTCCGACGGTGGATACCAAGAGACCCAGTACTTC

V gene: TRBV20-1
clone size: .
J gene: TRBJ2-7
D gene: TRBD1
CDR3 protein: CSARGQGAREQYF
CDR3 DNA: TGCAGTGCTAGGGGACAGGGGGCGCGGGAGCAGTACTTC

V gene: TRBV27
clone size: many
J gene: TRBJ1-2
D gene: TRBD1
CDR3 protein: CASRRDRANYGYTF
CDR3 DNA: TGTGCCAGCAGGCGGGACAGAGCTAACTATGGCTACACCTTC

V gene: TRBV29-1
clone size: .
J gene: TRBJ2-1
D gene: TRBD2
CDR3 protein: CSVGSRSGRYNEQFF
CDR3 DNA: TGCAGCGTAGGCTCCCGTAGCGGGCGGTACAATGAGCAGTTCTTC

V gene: TRBV15
clone size: .
J gene: TRBJ2-1
D gene: .
CDR3 protein: CATSSPTGNNEQFF
CDR3 DNA: TGTGCCACCAGCAGCCCAACAGGTAACAATGAGCAGTTCTTC

V gene: TRBV6-5
clone size: few
J gene: TRBJ1-6
D gene: .
CDR3 protein: CARRNSPLHF
CDR3 DNA: TGTGCCAGGCGGAATTCACCCCTCCACTTT

V gene: TRBV7-8
clone size: .
J gene: TRBJ1-2
D gene: TRBD1
CDR3 protein: CASSARTGGAGGYTF
CDR3 DNA: TGTGCCAGCAGCGCCCGAACAGGGGGCGCGGGTGGCTACACCTTC

V gene: TRBV19
clone size: few
J gene: TRBJ2-3
D gene: .
CDR3 protein: CASSREGEVDTQYF
CDR3 DNA: TGTGCCAGTAGCCGTGAGGGTGAGGTAGATACGCAGTATTTT

V gene: TRBV11-2
clone size: .
J gene: TRBJ2-7
D gene: .
CDR3 protein: CASSLVRGQGRHSVEQYF
CDR3 DNA: TGTGCCAGCAGCTTAGTTAGAGGGCAGGGGCGGCATTCGGTCGAGCAGTACTTC

V gene: TRBV28
clone size: few
J gene: TRBJ1-6
D gene: TRBD1
CDR3 protein: CASSLSQGARSPLHF
CDR3 DNA: TGTGCCAGCAGTTTATCTCAGGGGGCGCGTTCACCCCTCCACTTT